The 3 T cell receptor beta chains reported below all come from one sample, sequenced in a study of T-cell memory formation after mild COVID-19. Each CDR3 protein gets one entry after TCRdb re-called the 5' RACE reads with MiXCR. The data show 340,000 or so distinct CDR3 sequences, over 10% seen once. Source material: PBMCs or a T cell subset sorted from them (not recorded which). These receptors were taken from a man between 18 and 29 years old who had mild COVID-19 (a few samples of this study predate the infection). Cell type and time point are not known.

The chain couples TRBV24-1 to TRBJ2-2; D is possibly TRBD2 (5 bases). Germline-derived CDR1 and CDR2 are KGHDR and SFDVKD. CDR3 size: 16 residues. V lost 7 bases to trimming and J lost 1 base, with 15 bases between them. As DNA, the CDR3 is TGTGCCACCAGCCACACTAGTTCGGGGAACACCGGGGAGCTGTTTTTT. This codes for CATSHTSSGNTGELFF.

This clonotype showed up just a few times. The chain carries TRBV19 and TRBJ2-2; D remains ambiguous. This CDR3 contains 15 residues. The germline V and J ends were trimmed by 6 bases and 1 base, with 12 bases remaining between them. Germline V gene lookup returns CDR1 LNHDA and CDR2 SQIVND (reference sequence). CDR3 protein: CASSQDMMNTGELFF. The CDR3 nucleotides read TGTGCCAGTAGCCAAGATATGATGAACACCGGGGAGCTGTTTTTT.

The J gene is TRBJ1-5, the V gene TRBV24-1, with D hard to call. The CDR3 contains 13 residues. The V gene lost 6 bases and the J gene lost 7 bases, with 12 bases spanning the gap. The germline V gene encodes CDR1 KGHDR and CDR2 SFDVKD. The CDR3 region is CATSSYSDQPQHF. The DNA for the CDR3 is TGTGCCACCAGTTCCTACTCTGACCAGCCCCAGCATTTT.